This T cell receptor beta chain was sequenced in a study of blood T cells in healthy people across ages. Together with a sample-barcoded 5' primer, a J-beta primer mix was included in a second PCR lasting about 6 to 11 cycles. TCRdb redid the calling of the 5' RACE reads with MiXCR, one entry per CDR3 protein. Among under 1,000,000 distinct CDR3 sequences listed, roughly 35% were seen once. The V segment lost 5 bases and the J segment 3 bases; nucleotides outside the gene matches: 9. The CDR3 runs to 15 residues. Per germline, CDR1 MDHEN and CDR2 SYDVKM. This clonotype was seen a handful of times. The chain links TRBV28 to TRBJ1-1; TRBD1 aligns across 7 bases. The sequencing sample was made of blood. This sequence was found in a man younger than 30 in good health. In nucleotides, the CDR3 is TGTGCCAGCAGTCCCCGACAGGGTTTGGACACTGAAGCTTTCTTT. Its translation is CASSPRQGLDTEAFF.